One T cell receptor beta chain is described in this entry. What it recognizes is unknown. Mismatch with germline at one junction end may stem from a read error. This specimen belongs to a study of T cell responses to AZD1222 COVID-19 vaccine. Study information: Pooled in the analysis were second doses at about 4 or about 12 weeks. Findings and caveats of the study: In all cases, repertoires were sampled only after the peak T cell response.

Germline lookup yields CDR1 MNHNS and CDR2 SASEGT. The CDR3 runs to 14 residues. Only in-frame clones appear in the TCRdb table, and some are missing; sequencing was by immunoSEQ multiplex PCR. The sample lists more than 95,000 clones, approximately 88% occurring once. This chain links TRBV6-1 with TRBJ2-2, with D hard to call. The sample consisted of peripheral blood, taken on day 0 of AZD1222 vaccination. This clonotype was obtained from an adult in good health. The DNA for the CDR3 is TGTGCCAGCAGAGAAGACGGAAACACCGGGGAGCTGTTTTTT. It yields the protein CASREDGNTGELFF.